This TCR beta chain was recorded in a study of beta chain features in type 1 diabetes. Study overall: Patients were similar to healthy donors in age and gender (as well as in cell yields). Findings and limits, study-wide: Moderate but significant shortening of TCRB CDR3s was recorded in all four CD4+ subsets from Type 1 diabetes patients.

Germline V gene lookup returns CDR1 SGHAT and CDR2 FQNNGV. The length of the CDR3 is 17 residues. V was clipped by 5 bases and J by 7 bases; unmatched bases: 10. This clone has only a few counts. The antigen is undetermined. Expressed TCRB transcripts were sequenced, since all the RNA that had been isolated was reverse transcribed. The read count averaged about 3.57 million across naive, central memory and regulatory T cell samples. Profiling relied on immunoSEQ multiplex PCR, and the TCRdb table lists in-frame clones only, not all of them. The table has a few hundred thousand clones, around 12% seen once.

Sample: naive CD4+ T cells from blood. V gene TRBV11-2 combines with J gene TRBJ2-1; TRBD2 aligns across 14 bases. The TCR sequence derives from a man younger than 30 in good health. DNA for the CDR3: TGTGCCAGCAGCCCCAGACTAGCGGGAGGGTTAACGAATGAGCAGTTCTTC. It translates to CASSPRLAGGLTNEQFF.